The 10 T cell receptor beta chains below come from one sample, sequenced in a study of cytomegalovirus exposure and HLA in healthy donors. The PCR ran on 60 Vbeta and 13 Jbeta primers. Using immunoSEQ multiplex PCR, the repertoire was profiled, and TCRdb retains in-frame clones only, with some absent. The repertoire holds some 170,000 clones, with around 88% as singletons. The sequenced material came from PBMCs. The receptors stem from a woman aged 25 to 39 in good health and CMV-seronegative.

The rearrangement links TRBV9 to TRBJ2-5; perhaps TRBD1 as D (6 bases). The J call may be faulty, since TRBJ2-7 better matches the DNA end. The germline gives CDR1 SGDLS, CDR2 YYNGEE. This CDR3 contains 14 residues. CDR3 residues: CASSGGAYAHEQYF. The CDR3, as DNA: TGTGCCAGCAGTGGGGGCGCCTACGCTCACGAGCAGTACTTC.

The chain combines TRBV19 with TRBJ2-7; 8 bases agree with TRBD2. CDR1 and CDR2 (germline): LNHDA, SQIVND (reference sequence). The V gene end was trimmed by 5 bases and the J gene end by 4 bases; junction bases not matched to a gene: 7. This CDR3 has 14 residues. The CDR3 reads CASSPGLAAYEQYF. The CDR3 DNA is TGTGCCAGTAGTCCCGGACTAGCAGCTTACGAGCAGTACTTC.

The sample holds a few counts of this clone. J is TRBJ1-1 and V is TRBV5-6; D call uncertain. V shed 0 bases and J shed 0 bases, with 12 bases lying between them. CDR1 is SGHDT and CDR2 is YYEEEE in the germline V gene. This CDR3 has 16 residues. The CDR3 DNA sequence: TGTGCCAGCAGCTTGGCCCCCAGACTAGTGAACACTGAAGCTTTCTTT. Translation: CASSLAPRLVNTEAFF.

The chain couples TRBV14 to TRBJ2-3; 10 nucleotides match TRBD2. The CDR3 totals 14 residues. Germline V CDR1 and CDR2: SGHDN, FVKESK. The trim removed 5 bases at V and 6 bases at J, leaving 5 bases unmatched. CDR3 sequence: CASSNLAGDDTQYF. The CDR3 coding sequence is TGTGCCAGCAGCAACCTAGCGGGGGACGATACGCAGTATTTT.

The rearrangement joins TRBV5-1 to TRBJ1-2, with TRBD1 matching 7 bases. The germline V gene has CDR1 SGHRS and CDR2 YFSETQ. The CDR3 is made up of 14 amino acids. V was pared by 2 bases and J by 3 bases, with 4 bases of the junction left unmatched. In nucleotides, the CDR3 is TGCGCCAGCAGCTTAAGGGACAGCTACTATGGCTACACCTTC. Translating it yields CASSLRDSYYGYTF. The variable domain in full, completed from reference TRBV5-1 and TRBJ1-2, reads KAGVTQTPRYLIKTRGQQVTLSCSPISGHRSVSWYQQTPGQGLQFLFEYFSETQRNKGNFPGRFSGRQFSNSRSEMNVSTLELGDSALYLCASSLRDSYYGYTFGSGTRLTVV.

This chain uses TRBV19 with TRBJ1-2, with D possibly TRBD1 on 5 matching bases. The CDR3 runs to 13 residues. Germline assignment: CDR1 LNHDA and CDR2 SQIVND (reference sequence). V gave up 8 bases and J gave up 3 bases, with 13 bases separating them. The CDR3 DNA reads TGTGCCAGTTGGAGTGCAGGGCACTATGGCTACACCTTC. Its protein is CASWSAGHYGYTF.

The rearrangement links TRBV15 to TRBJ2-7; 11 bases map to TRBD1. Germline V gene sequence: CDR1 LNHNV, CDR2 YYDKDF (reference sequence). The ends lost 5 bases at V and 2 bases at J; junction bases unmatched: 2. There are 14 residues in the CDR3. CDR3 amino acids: CATSRGQGAYEQYF. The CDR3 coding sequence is TGTGCCACCAGCCGGGGACAGGGGGCCTACGAGCAGTACTTC.

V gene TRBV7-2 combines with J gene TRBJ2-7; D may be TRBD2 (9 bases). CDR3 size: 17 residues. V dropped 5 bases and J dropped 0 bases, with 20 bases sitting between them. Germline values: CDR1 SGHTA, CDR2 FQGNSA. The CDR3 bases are TGTGCCAGCAGCCCAGGGGGCCTAGCGGGACGCTCCTACGAGCAGTACTTC. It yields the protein CASSPGGLAGRSYEQYF.

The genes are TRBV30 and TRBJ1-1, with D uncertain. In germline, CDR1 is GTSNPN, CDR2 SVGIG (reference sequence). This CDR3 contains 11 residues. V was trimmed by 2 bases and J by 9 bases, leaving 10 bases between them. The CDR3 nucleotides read TGTGCCTGGAGTTTTGACAATCAAGCTTTCTTT. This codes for CAWSFDNQAFF.

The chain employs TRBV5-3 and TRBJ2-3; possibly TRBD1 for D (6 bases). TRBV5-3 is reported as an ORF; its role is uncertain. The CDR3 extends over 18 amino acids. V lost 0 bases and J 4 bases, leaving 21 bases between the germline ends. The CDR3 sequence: CARSLGLGQLLRPDTQYF. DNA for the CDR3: TGTGCCAGAAGCTTGGGGCTCGGACAGCTACTTCGCCCAGATACGCAGTATTTT.